This note documents a single T cell receptor beta chain sequence. The antigen remains unidentified. This entry belongs to a study of beta chain features in type 1 diabetes. Background on the study: Sorted cells from all samples, numbering about 98 million, were examined.

The CDR3 loop spans 17 amino acids. With V trimmed by 8 bases and J by 4 bases, 20 bases remained unmatched. The germline V gene encodes CDR1 SGDLS and CDR2 YYNGEE. Isolated RNA was reverse transcribed in full, so expressed TCRB transcripts were sequenced. Libraries were prepared by immunoSEQ multiplex PCR; TCRdb keeps only in-frame clonotypes and omits some of them. The sample carries roughly 130,000 clones, 9% to 9.5% recorded once. By way of CD45RO/CCR7/CD25/CD127/CD95/CD27, the CD4+ regulatory, stem cell-like memory, central memory and naive cells were sorted. Regarding the study as a whole: cDNA-based sequencing might over-represent cells highly expressing TCR. In patients and controls equally, PCR might favor templates that are shorter.

The source of this sequence is a man aged 18 to 29 in good health. V and J are TRBV9 and TRBJ1-2; 7 bases are a match to TRBD1. The sequencing input was central memory CD4+ T cells from blood. CDR3: CASSTNLGRGTSYGYTF. As DNA, the CDR3 is TGTGCCAGTTCCACTAACCTGGGCAGGGGGACTTCCTATGGCTACACCTTC.